The 14 T cell receptor beta chains listed next were all sequenced from one sample in a study of Ad26.COV2.S vaccination and SARS-CoV-2 variants. Stated treatment: 15 to 20 received Ad26.COV2.S at low or high dose, single or two shots; roughly 5 received placebo; per-sample allocation not given. The study sampled participants on day 63 after the first vaccine or placebo injection. Using immunoSEQ multiplex PCR, the repertoire was profiled, and TCRdb retains in-frame clones only, with some absent. The data hold some 370,000 clones, with about four fifths observed a single time. The specimen was peripheral blood, collected in a trial of Ad26.COV2.S vaccine versus placebo. The receptors shown here come from a person aged 18-65 years who received the Ad26.COV2.S COVID-19 vaccine or a placebo.

CDR3 sequence (DNA): TGTGCCTGGAGTACCTCCTACAATGAGCAGTTCTTC. Protein: CAWSTSYNEQFF. This chain links TRBV30 with TRBJ2-1, with D unresolved. This CDR3 contains 12 residues. Deletions cut 2 bases from V and 0 bases from J, with 2 bases between. From germline, CDR1 is GTSNPN and CDR2 SVGIG (reference sequence). The full variable domain, completed using reference TRBV30 and TRBJ2-1, is SQTIHQWPATLVQPVGSPLSLECTVEGTSNPNLYWYRQAAGRGLQLLFYSVGIGQISSEVPQNLSASRPQDRQFILSSKKLLLSDSGFYLCAWSTSYNEQFFGPGTRLTVL.

The table lists this clone with a few counts. The chain has TRBV5-1 and TRBJ1-3, with no clear D. V lost 4 bases and J 3 bases, leaving 11 bases between the germline ends. Germline-derived CDR1 and CDR2 are SGHRS and YFSETQ. The CDR3 is 14 residues long. CDR3 sequence reads: CASSPGGFGNTIYF. DNA of the CDR3: TGCGCCAGCAGCCCGGGAGGGTTTGGAAACACCATATATTTT.

The chain joins TRBV19 to TRBJ2-2; D is perhaps TRBD2 (7 bases). Germline V CDR1 and CDR2: LNHDA, SQIVND (reference sequence). The CDR3 loop spans 13 amino acids. V lost 7 bases, J lost 4 bases, and 10 bases lay in between. The CDR3 nucleotides are TGTGCCAGTAATAGGGGGGGCACCGGGGAGCTGTTTTTT. It yields the protein CASNRGGTGELFF.

The rearrangement joins TRBV10-3 to TRBJ1-1; possibly TRBD1 for D (5 bases). Trimming pared 0 bases from V and 5 bases from J, leaving 19 bases between. Germline V CDR1 and CDR2: ENHRY, SYGVKD. The CDR3 runs 17 residues. CDR3 amino acids: CAISESTQWEGRTEAFF. The CDR3 nucleotides read TGTGCCATCAGTGAGTCGACTCAATGGGAGGGGCGGACTGAAGCTTTCTTT.

The chain links TRBV6-5 to TRBJ1-6, with D unresolved. Trimming cost V 8 bases and J 11 bases, with 16 bases left between them. The length of the CDR3 is 13 residues. Germline-derived CDR1 and CDR2 are MNHEY and SVGAGI. This CDR3 reads CASYGPVTAPLHF. As DNA, the CDR3 is TGTGCCAGCTATGGACCTGTTACGGCACCCCTCCACTTT.

This clone occurred a few times. The chain couples TRBV28 to TRBJ1-6; TRBD1 agrees at 11 bases. The V gene end was trimmed by 5 bases and the J gene end by 10 bases; junction bases not matched to a gene: 7. The CDR3 has 15 amino acids. Germline V gene lookup returns CDR1 MDHEN and CDR2 SYDVKM. The DNA of the CDR3 is TGTGCCAGCAGTCTCGGTGGGACAGGGGGATCACCCCTCCACTTT. Translation gives CASSLGGTGGSPLHF.

The table lists this clone with a count of one. The chain is built from TRBV2 and TRBJ1-2; no firm D call. V dropped 6 bases and J dropped 0 bases, with 17 bases sitting between them. Looked up from germline, CDR1 is SNHLY and CDR2 is FYNNEI. The CDR3 extends over 16 amino acids. CDR3 sequence reads: CASSQERSTSNYGYTF. The CDR3 DNA reads as TGTGCCAGCAGCCAAGAACGGAGCACTTCTAACTATGGCTACACCTTC.

The rearrangement links TRBV11-2 to TRBJ2-2; 14 nucleotides match TRBD2. The V gene end was trimmed by 2 bases and the J gene end by 0 bases; junction bases not matched to a gene: 2. The CDR3 is made up of 18 amino acids. In germline, CDR1 is SGHAT, CDR2 FQNNGV. CDR3 bases: TGTGCCAGCAGCTTACGGGGACTAGCGGGAGCGAACACCGGGGAGCTGTTTTTT. Translating it yields CASSLRGLAGANTGELFF.

The chain recombines TRBV19 with TRBJ2-3; 7 bases fit TRBD1. The germline V gene encodes CDR1 LNHDA and CDR2 SQIVND (reference sequence). Trimming at V came to 4 bases and at J to 5 bases, leaving 9 bases not matched to a gene. The CDR3 runs 15 residues. As DNA, the CDR3 is TGTGCCAGTAGTACGAGGACAGGATTCGGAGATACGCAGTATTTT. It codes for CASSTRTGFGDTQYF.

The chain has TRBV4-2 and TRBJ1-2; a weak D match, TRBD1 (6 bases). The CDR3 covers 17 residues. Germline V gene data show CDR1 as LGHNA and CDR2 as YNFKEQ. V was pared by 0 bases and J by 1 base, with 15 bases between. CDR3 in amino acids: CASSQDGGGRNNYGYTF. The CDR3 DNA reads as TGTGCCAGCAGCCAAGATGGGGGGGGCCGTAATAACTATGGCTACACCTTC.

This chain links TRBV29-1 with TRBJ1-1; 7 bases line up with TRBD1. The germline CDR1 and CDR2 sequences are SQVTM and ANQGSEA. There are 11 residues in the CDR3. J gave up 9 bases and V 4 bases, and 5 bases lay outside the gene matches. The CDR3 DNA reads as TGCAGCGTTGGCCAGGGGGAAAAAGCTTTCTTT. Its protein product is CSVGQGEKAFF.

The chain recombines TRBV3-1 (or the pseudogene TRBV3-2) with TRBJ1-1; tentatively, D is TRBD1 (6 bases). From germline, CDR1 is LGHDT and CDR2 YNNKEL (reference sequence). The length of the CDR3 is 16 residues. V was trimmed by 1 base and J by 4 bases, leaving 16 bases between them. The CDR3 DNA is TGTGCCAGCAGCCAAGTTTGGCGAACAGGGACCACTGAAGCTTTCTTT. Its translation is CASSQVWRTGTTEAFF.

In this sample, this clone turned up a few times. This sample includes further DNA sequences coding for the same CDR3. The chain recombines TRBV19 with TRBJ2-7, with no clear D. V lost 6 bases, J lost 0 bases, and 12 bases lay in between. Germline V gives CDR1 LNHDA, CDR2 SQIVND (reference sequence). This CDR3 is 14 amino acids long. The CDR3 here is CASRTSGSSYEQYF. CDR3 coding DNA: TGTGCCAGTAGGACGTCTGGCAGCTCCTACGAGCAGTACTTC.

The rearrangement uses TRBV6-5 and TRBJ2-3; 9 nucleotides align to TRBD1. V shed 7 bases, J shed 9 bases, and the junction held 5 bases outside the gene matches. This CDR3 region has 12 residues. Germline V gene sequence: CDR1 MNHEY, CDR2 SVGAGI. CDR3 protein: CASTYDRGTQYF. DNA of the CDR3: TGTGCCAGCACCTACGACAGGGGGACGCAGTATTTT.